The TCR beta chain under discussion was sequenced for a study of blood T cell repertoires in COVID-19. Turning to the study itself: PBMCs, B-cell-depleted T cells, or T cells provided the cDNA or gDNA that made up the material.

The CDR3 is 14 amino acids. Germline lookup yields CDR1 LNHDA and CDR2 SQIVND (reference sequence). V was trimmed by 6 bases and J by 3 bases, leaving 14 bases between them. Assay used: immunoSEQ multiplex PCR; TCRdb lists only in-frame clones, some missing. The sample holds some 140,000 clones, about 85% seen once. This receptor was obtained from a man aged 55-75 years with COVID-19, enrolled during active disease. The sample consisted of peripheral blood. V and J are TRBV19 and TRBJ1-2, with a weak D call TRBD1 (6 bases). CDR3 sequence (DNA): TGTGCCAGTAGCTCCCTAGGACAGCACTATGGCTACACCTTC. Translated, it gives CASSSLGQHYGYTF.